This T cell receptor beta chain came from a study of T cell responses to AZD1222 COVID-19 vaccine. Only in-frame clones appear in the TCRdb table, and some are missing; sequencing was by immunoSEQ multiplex PCR. The specimen's table records over 140,000 clones. Deletions cut 4 bases from V and 3 bases from J, with 13 bases between. CDR1 and CDR2 (germline): MDHEN, SYDVKM. CDR3 length: 15 residues. The chain links TRBV28 to TRBJ1-5; D possibly corresponds to TRBD1 (5 bases). Sequencing was performed on peripheral blood. The receptor comes from an adult in good health. Here the CDR3 reads CASSWGSGHNQPQHF. The CDR3 bases are TGTGCCAGCAGTTGGGGGAGTGGCCACAATCAGCCCCAGCATTTT.